Each of the 20 T cell receptor beta chains below was sequenced from the same sample in a study of OX40 agonist ivuxolimab in advanced cancers. TCRdb's table, derived via immunoSEQ multiplex PCR, lists solely in-frame clones and lacks some. Counted here are about 35,000 clones, around 90% occurring once; the ten biggest clones make up 22%. The sample consisted of CD4+ or CD8+ T cells sorted from blood, taken in a trial of the OX40 agonist ivuxolimab. The receptors were gathered from an adult with an advanced solid tumor such as melanoma, head and neck, liver or kidney cancer.

This sequence joins TRBV7-9 and TRBJ2-7, with 9 bases identical to TRBD1. The CDR3 is 16 residues long. Per germline, CDR1 SEHNR and CDR2 FQNEAQ (reference sequence). Trimming at V came to 5 bases and at J to 1 base, leaving 9 bases not matched to a gene. The CDR3 is CASSPPAGTGSYEQYF. CDR3 sequence (DNA): TGTGCCAGCAGCCCCCCTGCCGGGACAGGGTCCTACGAGCAGTACTTC.

This chain joins TRBV2 and TRBJ2-7, with a tentative D call TRBD2 (6 bases). V was cut by 8 bases and J by 0 bases, with 17 bases left in between. The CDR3 is 15 residues long. CDR1 and CDR2 (germline): SNHLY, FYNNEI. CDR3 DNA sequence: TGTGCCAGCCAAGGGGAGGCCCAAAGCTCCTACGAGCAGTACTTC. As protein: CASQGEAQSSYEQYF.

The chain combines TRBV10-2 with TRBJ2-2; D is unclear. V was pared by 7 bases and J by 4 bases, with 10 bases between. This CDR3 comprises 13 residues. Germline CDR1 is WSHSY and CDR2 is SAAADI. Here the CDR3 reads CASKEKLTGELFF. CDR3 coding DNA: TGCGCCAGCAAGGAAAAGCTCACCGGGGAGCTGTTTTTT.

The chain couples TRBV30 to TRBJ1-5, with no clear D. Trimming took off 2 bases at V and 1 base at J, with 6 bases between the two ends. Germline values: CDR1 GTSNPN, CDR2 SVGIG (reference sequence). The CDR3 runs 13 residues. The CDR3 region has the DNA TGTGCCTGGAGTCTTGGGAGCAATCAGCCCCAGCATTTT. It codes for CAWSLGSNQPQHF.

This clone has only one observation. V usage is TRBV25-1 and J usage is TRBJ1-2; D may be TRBD1 (6 bases). V lost 3 bases and J 5 bases, leaving 16 bases between the germline ends. Germline CDR1 and CDR2: MGHDK and SYGVNS. The CDR3 has 15 residues. The CDR3 loop is CASSDPSGTGYGYTF. The CDR3 nucleotides read TGTGCCAGCAGTGATCCGTCGGGAACAGGGTATGGCTACACCTTC.

The chain is built from TRBV19 and TRBJ1-2, with 8 bases that match TRBD1. Trimming cost V 7 bases and J 4 bases; bases outside gene matches: 5. The germline CDR1 and CDR2 sequences are LNHDA and SQIVND (reference sequence). The CDR3 consists of 13 residues. CDR3 bases: TGTGCCAGTAAGGACAGGGAGAGCTATGGCTACACCTTC. It is translated as CASKDRESYGYTF. Combining the CDR3 with reference TRBV19 and TRBJ1-2 gives the whole variable domain DGGITQSPKYLFRKEGQNVTLSCEQNLNHDAMYWYRQDPGQGLRLIYYSQIVNDFQKGDIAEGYSVSREKKESFPLTVTSAQKNPTAFYLCASKDRESYGYTFGSGTRLTVV.

The gene calls are TRBV4-1 and TRBJ2-3, with D possibly being TRBD2 (5 bases). V was pared by 1 base and J by 6 bases, with 11 bases between. Germline V CDR1 and CDR2: MGHRA, YSYEKL. CDR3 size: 14 residues. CDR3 in DNA: TGCGCCAGCAGCCAAGGACCACTAGGCGATACGCAGTATTTT. This translates into CASSQGPLGDTQYF.

This rearrangement joins TRBV2 to TRBJ2-5; D possibly corresponds to TRBD2 (5 bases). Trimming stripped 9 bases from V and 4 bases from J, with 15 bases between. Germline V gene lookup returns CDR1 SNHLY and CDR2 FYNNEI. The CDR3 extends over 13 amino acids. The CDR3, as DNA: TGTGCCAGACAAGGACTCGATGGAGAGACCCAGTACTTC. Translating gives CARQGLDGETQYF.

In its sample, this clone was seen once. The chain links TRBV7-9 to TRBJ2-1; 13 bases map to TRBD2. Germline V gives CDR1 SEHNR, CDR2 FQNEAQ (reference sequence). The CDR3 loop spans 16 amino acids. V shed 5 bases, J shed 7 bases, and the junction held 8 bases outside the gene matches. CDR3 DNA sequence: TGTGCCAGCAGCAGACCGGGACTAGCGGGATGGAATGAGCAGTTCTTC. Translated, it gives CASSRPGLAGWNEQFF. Full variable domain (missing parts from reference TRBV7-9 and TRBJ2-1): DTGVSQNPRHKITKRGQNVTFRCDPISEHNRLYWYRQTLGQGPEFLTYFQNEAQLEKSRLLSDRFSAERPKGSFSTLEIQRTEQGDSAMYLCASSRPGLAGWNEQFFGPGTRLTVL.

This clone was detected a few times. The chain couples TRBV6-5 to TRBJ2-7, with a weak D call TRBD2 (6 bases). CDR3 length: 15 residues. CDR1 and CDR2 (germline): MNHEY, SVGAGI. V was pared by 0 bases and J by 5 bases, with 14 bases between. CDR3 in amino acids: CASSYSLMPGDEQYF. CDR3 nucleotide sequence: TGTGCCAGCAGTTACTCACTGATGCCGGGGGACGAGCAGTACTTC.

The chain combines TRBV4-2 with TRBJ2-5; the match to TRBD2 covers 8 bases. CDR3 length: 17 amino acids. Germline assignment: CDR1 LGHNA and CDR2 YNFKEQ. The V segment lost 0 bases and the J segment 5 bases; nucleotides outside the gene matches: 11. The CDR3 DNA is TGTGCCAGCAGCCAAGATTGGGCTAGCGGGTTGAAGGAGACCCAGTACTTC. It specifies CASSQDWASGLKETQYF.

This sequence joins TRBV6-6 and TRBJ2-1; 9 bases align to TRBD2. Looked up from germline, CDR1 is MNHNY and CDR2 is SVGAGI (reference sequence). Losses at the gene ends were 5 bases for V and 4 bases for J; bases not matched to a gene: 9. The CDR3 contains 16 residues. The CDR3 protein is CASSPGASGVYNEQFF. In nucleotides, the CDR3 is TGTGCCAGCAGTCCCGGCGCTAGCGGGGTTTACAATGAGCAGTTCTTC.

The V gene is TRBV29-1, the J gene TRBJ2-1; 12 positions agree with TRBD2. The germline CDR1 and CDR2 sequences are SQVTM and ANQGSEA. The trim removed 7 bases at V and 7 bases at J, leaving 11 bases unmatched. The CDR3 consists of 15 residues. In DNA form, the CDR3 reads TGCAGCGCGAGACTAGCGGGAGTCCGTTTAAATGAGCAGTTCTTC. Its protein is CSARLAGVRLNEQFF.

The rearrangement uses TRBV7-3 and TRBJ2-1; TRBD2 matches at 7 bases. This CDR3 has 15 amino acids. The germline CDR1 and CDR2 sequences are SGHTA and FQGTGA. V gave up 5 bases and J gave up 6 bases; unmatched junction bases: 10. DNA for the CDR3: TGTGCCAGCAGCCCATGGGCGGGGGACTTCAATGAGCAGTTCTTC. Translation: CASSPWAGDFNEQFF.

The chain has TRBV30 and TRBJ1-2, with 7 bases identical to TRBD1. With 3 bases clipped from V and 8 bases from J, the junction kept 9 bases outside the gene matches. Germline V CDR1 and CDR2: GTSNPN, SVGIG (reference sequence). The CDR3 is 13 amino acids. The CDR3 region has the DNA TGTGCCTGGAGCACGACAGGGTATTGGGGCTACACCTTC. Protein: CAWSTTGYWGYTF. Combining the CDR3 with reference TRBV30 and TRBJ1-2 gives the whole variable domain SQTIHQWPATLVQPVGSPLSLECTVEGTSNPNLYWYRQAAGRGLQLLFYSVGIGQISSEVPQNLSASRPQDRQFILSSKKLLLSDSGFYLCAWSTTGYWGYTFGSGTRLTVV.

V is TRBV19 and J is TRBJ2-7; 8 nucleotides align to TRBD1. The ends lost 6 bases at V and 6 bases at J; junction bases unmatched: 7. The germline CDR1 and CDR2 sequences are LNHDA and SQIVND (reference sequence). The CDR3 totals 13 residues. Here the CDR3 reads CASSEGQVTEQYF. DNA of the CDR3: TGTGCCAGTAGCGAGGGACAGGTCACCGAGCAGTACTTC.

The chain has TRBV7-9 and TRBJ2-3; D is uncertain. The CDR3 loop spans 17 amino acids. From germline, CDR1 is SEHNR and CDR2 FQNEAQ (reference sequence). The V end was cut by 1 base, the J end by 0 bases, with 14 bases between. The CDR3: CASSLESFSYSTDTQYF. For the CDR3, the DNA is TGTGCCAGCAGCTTAGAGTCTTTTTCGTATAGCACAGATACGCAGTATTTT.

The chain couples TRBV4-1 to TRBJ2-1; 9 positions agree with TRBD2. The CDR3 sequence is 14 residues long. The trim removed 4 bases at V and 3 bases at J, leaving 1 base unmatched. Germline lookup yields CDR1 MGHRA and CDR2 YSYEKL. The DNA for the CDR3 is TGCGCCAGCAGCCTGACTAGCGGCTACAATGAGCAGTTCTTC. Translating it yields CASSLTSGYNEQFF.

The chain uses TRBV2 and TRBJ2-7; D is possibly TRBD1 (6 bases). CDR1 is SNHLY and CDR2 is FYNNEI in the germline V gene. The CDR3 is 16 residues long. V shed 5 bases and J shed 4 bases, with 21 bases lying between them. CDR3 coding DNA: TGTGCCAGCAGTCCCGGGACAATCGTTTTGGGGTACGAGCAGTACTTC. It translates to CASSPGTIVLGYEQYF.

The CDR3 loop reads CASSSGQGARGELFF. The CDR3 nucleotides read TGTGCCAGCAGTTCCGGACAGGGGGCTAGGGGGGAGCTGTTTTTT. This rearrangement joins TRBV6-5 to TRBJ2-2, with TRBD1 matching 11 bases. The CDR3 is 15 amino acids. The junction had 6 bases not matched to a gene; V was cut back by 4 bases and J by 8 bases. Germline loops: CDR1 MNHEY, CDR2 SVGAGI.